Below are 14 T cell receptor beta chains sequenced from a single sample in a study of blood T cell repertoires in COVID-19. Measured with immunoSEQ multiplex PCR; TCRdb has only the in-frame clones, and not every one. The sample has 35,000 to 45,000 clones; about nine tenths are singletons. Material: peripheral blood. The receptors were gathered from a human donor in a cohort sampled during active COVID-19.

The genes are TRBV5-6 and TRBJ2-2; 8 bases agree with TRBD1. Germline V CDR1 and CDR2: SGHDT, YYEEEE. With 0 bases clipped from V and 8 bases from J, the junction kept 12 bases outside the gene matches. There are 17 residues in the CDR3. The CDR3 DNA reads as TGTGCCAGCAGCTTGGTTGGGGCGACAGGGGAGGCAGGGGAGCTGTTTTTT. The encoded protein is CASSLVGATGEAGELFF.

The chain carries TRBV4-1 and TRBJ2-2; 10 nucleotides line up with TRBD1. The germline V gene has CDR1 MGHRA and CDR2 YSYEKL. Trimming removed 4 bases from V and 5 bases from J; junction bases left unmatched: 1. There are 14 residues in the CDR3. The CDR3 is CASSPGQGTGELFF. CDR3 in DNA: TGCGCCAGCAGCCCGGGACAGGGGACCGGGGAGCTGTTTTTT.

The V and J genes are TRBV25-1 and TRBJ2-3, with D perhaps matching TRBD2 (6 bases). The CDR3 has 17 amino acids. Trimming cost V 6 bases and J 5 bases, with 24 bases left between them. Germline V gene data show CDR1 as MGHDK and CDR2 as SYGVNS. DNA for the CDR3: TGTGCCAGCAGCCGCCCGGGCGGGACCGGGTGGGAAGATACGCAGTATTTT. Translated: CASSRPGGTGWEDTQYF.

This clone was counted only a few times. CDR3 DNA sequence: TGTGCCAGCAGCCAAGCTAAAGATACGCAGTATTTT. Translating gives CASSQAKDTQYF. This chain connects TRBV3-1 (or the pseudogene TRBV3-2) to TRBJ2-3; D unclear. Germline lookup yields CDR1 LGHDT and CDR2 YNNKEL (reference sequence). V was trimmed by 1 base and J by 5 bases, leaving 4 bases between them. The CDR3 is 12 amino acids.

The chain joins TRBV20-1 to TRBJ2-7; 7 nucleotides line up with TRBD1. Germline CDR1 DFQATT, CDR2 SNEGSKA (reference sequence). V shed 6 bases and J 4 bases; nucleotides not matched to a gene: 3. The CDR3 consists of 11 residues. The CDR3 sequence: CSAHRGYEQYF. The CDR3 DNA reads TGCAGTGCCCACAGGGGTTACGAGCAGTACTTC.

This clone was seen only a few times. This chain joins TRBV6-7 and TRBJ2-7; 10 bases agree with TRBD1. Being an ORF, TRBV6-7 has a function that is uncertain. The CDR3 extends over 12 amino acids. V was clipped by 11 bases and J by 5 bases; unmatched bases: 6. The CDR3 coding sequence is TGTGCCCAGACAGGGGGCAATAACGAGCAGTACTTC. Translation: CAQTGGNNEQYF.

The CDR3: CASSSRDLPNTEAFF. Here the CDR3 DNA reads TGTGCCAGCAGCTCCCGCGATCTGCCGAACACTGAAGCTTTCTTT. The genes are TRBV13 and TRBJ1-1, with D uncertain. V lost 4 bases to trimming and J lost 1 base, with 13 bases between them. Germline V gene data show CDR1 as PRHDT and CDR2 as FYEKMQ (reference sequence). This CDR3 has 15 amino acids.

The chain has TRBV9 and TRBJ1-2; D unresolved. The germline V gene encodes CDR1 SGDLS and CDR2 YYNGEE. The CDR3 length is 15 residues. V lost 0 bases and J lost 4, with 13 bases in between. The CDR3 is CASSVEPGATYGYTF. The CDR3 DNA sequence: TGTGCCAGCAGCGTAGAACCAGGTGCCACCTATGGCTACACCTTC.

CDR3 nucleotide sequence: TGTGCCAGCACGCCCGGGACTGGAAACTACGAGCAGTACTTC. Translation: CASTPGTGNYEQYF. The chain joins TRBV9 to TRBJ2-7; a possible D gene is TRBD2 (6 bases). Germline loops: CDR1 SGDLS, CDR2 YYNGEE. The CDR3 totals 14 residues. V was clipped by 6 bases and J by 3 bases, with 16 bases between them.

Regarding this clone: Mismatch with germline at one junction end may stem from a read error. The J gene is TRBJ2-1, the V gene TRBV7-7; 12 positions agree with TRBD2. The CDR3 consists of 16 residues. Germline V CDR1 and CDR2: SSHAT, FNYEAQ (reference sequence). CDR3 coding DNA: TGTGCTAGCAGCCCGAACGCCCTAGCGGGGGGGAATGAGCAGTTCTTC. Encoded protein: CASSPNALAGGNEQFF.

This chain uses TRBV12-1 with TRBJ1-3; TRBD1 was called by the table and not checked on the DNA. TRBV12-1 is a documented pseudogene. The CDR3 has 18 amino acids. CDR3 coding DNA: TGTGCCAGCAGCTTTGAGACAGGAGTCTTAAGGTCTGGAAACACCATATATTTT. Encoded protein: CASSFETGVLRSGNTIYF.

The chain uses TRBV7-9 and TRBJ2-3; 11 positions match TRBD2. The ends lost 5 bases at V and 3 bases at J; junction bases unmatched: 4. The CDR3 sequence is 15 residues long. Per germline, CDR1 SEHNR and CDR2 FQNEAQ (reference sequence). CDR3 in amino acids: CASSDTSGGTDTQYF. In nucleotides, the CDR3 is TGTGCCAGCAGCGATACTAGCGGGGGTACAGATACGCAGTATTTT.

The chain joins TRBV5-1 to TRBJ1-2; 7 positions match TRBD1. V lost 1 base to trimming and J lost 7 bases; unmatched junction nucleotides: 10. The CDR3 runs 15 residues. CDR1 is SGHRS and CDR2 is YFSETQ in the germline V gene. The CDR3 bases are TGCGCCAGCAGCTTGCTGATGGCAGGGGGATTTGGCTACACCTTC. It encodes CASSLLMAGGFGYTF.

J is TRBJ1-4 and V is TRBV18; 7 bases are a match to TRBD1. The CDR3 is 14 amino acids. The germline CDR1 and CDR2 sequences are KGHSH and LQKENI. Trimming cost V 3 bases and J 7 bases; bases outside gene matches: 5. The CDR3 DNA is TGTGCCAGCTCACCGTCACAGGGGAGTGAAAAACTGTTTTTT. Protein: CASSPSQGSEKLFF.